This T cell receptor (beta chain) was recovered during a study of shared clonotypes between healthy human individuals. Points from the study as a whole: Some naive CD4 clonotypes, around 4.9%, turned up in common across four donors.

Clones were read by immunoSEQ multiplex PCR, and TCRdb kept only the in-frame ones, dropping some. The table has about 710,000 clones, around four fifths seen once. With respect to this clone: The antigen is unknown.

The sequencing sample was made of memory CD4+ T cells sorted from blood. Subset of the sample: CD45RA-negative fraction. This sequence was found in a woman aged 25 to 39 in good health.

The CDR3 DNA is TGTGCCAGCAGCCCCGGGGATGAGCAGTTCTTC. It specifies CASSPGDEQFF. This chain links TRBV6-6 with TRBJ2-1; weak D call: TRBD2 (5 bases). This CDR3 is built from 11 residues. Germline V CDR1 and CDR2: MNHNY, SVGAGI (reference sequence). The V and J ends lost 6 bases and 8 bases respectively, with 8 bases between them.